Listed below are T cell receptor beta chains from one sample, sequenced in a study of blood T cells in healthy people across ages. TCRdb ran MiXCR on the 5' RACE reads and lists one entry per CDR3 protein. Of roughly 700,000 distinct CDR3 sequences in the sample, roughly 25% are singletons; the top ten hold more than 8%. These records were also assigned to another study, of T cells of mothers and their children.

Material: blood. All receptors come from a boy between 10 and 17 years old in good health. CDR3s include the opening cysteine and the closing phenylalanine or tryptophan. The D gene is left open where the match is weak. Some rows mark clone size as missing; the rest say once, few, many or name a class of expanded clone.

- | TRBJ2-2 | 16 | TRBD1 | TRBV6-1 | TGTGCCAGCAGGACACAGGGGGCCTCGAACACCGGGGAGCTGTTTTTT | CASRTQGASNTGELFF
- | TRBJ2-1 | 12 | - | TRBV6-4 | TGTGCCAGCAGTGAGCAAGGCAATGAGCAGTTCTTC | CASSEQGNEQFF
- | TRBJ2-2 | 13 | - | TRBV20-1 | TGCAGTGCGGGGACTCCGAACACCGGGGAGCTGTTTTTT | CSAGTPNTGELFF
- | TRBJ2-5 | 15 | - | TRBV3-1 | TGTGCCAGCAGCCAAGAGCTAGCAGTATCGGAGACCCAGTACTTC | CASSQELAVSETQYF
- | TRBJ1-1 | 17 | TRBD1 | TRBV11-3 | TGTGCCAGCAGCTTATTGATAGGGGACAGGGGACATACTGAAGCTTTCTTT | CASSLLIGDRGHTEAFF
- | TRBJ2-1 | 14 | - | TRBV29-1 | TGCAGCGTTGAAGGGGAAGATGGGTACAATGAGCAGTTCTTC | CSVEGEDGYNEQFF
- | TRBJ2-2 | 12 | - | TRBV2 | TGTGCCAGCAGTGAAACCCCCGGGGAGCTGTTTTTT | CASSETPGELFF
few | TRBJ2-4 | 17 | - | TRBV14 | TGTGCCAGCAGCCAAGATCGGAGGGGGTTCGCCAAAAACATTCAGTACTTC | CASSQDRRGFAKNIQYF
few | TRBJ1-5 | 16 | TRBD1 | TRBV28 | TGTGCCAGCACCCGGACAGGGATGAATAGTAATCAGCCCCAGCATTTT | CASTRTGMNSNQPQHF
- | TRBJ2-7 | 13 | - | TRBV25-1 | TGTGCCAGCACGGCAGGGAGCTCCTACGAGCAGTACTTC | CASTAGSSYEQYF
- | TRBJ1-6 | 18 | TRBD1 | TRBV10-3 | TGTGCCATCAGTGAGTCGAAGGGACAGGGGGCCAGCAATTCACCCCTCCACTTT | CAISESKGQGASNSPLHF
- | TRBJ2-7 | 14 | TRBD1 | TRBV20-1 | TGCAGTGCTAGATCGACAGGGGCAAAATACGAGCAGTACTTC | CSARSTGAKYEQYF
- | TRBJ2-7 | 14 | TRBD2 | TRBV6-5 | TGTGCCTGCAGTTACAGCGGGACCACCTACGAGCAGTACTTC | CACSYSGTTYEQYF
- | TRBJ2-4 | 14 | - | TRBV7-2 | TGTGCCAGCAGCTTAGGGGCAGGGCTCTACATTCAGTACTTC | CASSLGAGLYIQYF
- | TRBJ2-5 | 14 | TRBD2 | TRBV29-1 | TGCAGCGTTGCCCGAGCGGGGGCCCAAGAGACCCAGTACTTC | CSVARAGAQETQYF
- | TRBJ2-5 | 13 | TRBD1 | TRBV29-1 | TGCAGCGTTCAGACAGGGGGTCAAGAGACCCAGTACTTC | CSVQTGGQETQYF
- | TRBJ2-5 | 15 | - | TRBV5-5 | TGTGCCAGCAGCTCCGGGGGCTCCCCGGGGGAGACCCAGTACTTC | CASSSGGSPGETQYF
- | TRBJ1-2 | 17 | - | TRBV7-2 | TGTGCCAGCAGCTTAGGCCCCGGAACGCCGCGACTGTATGGCTACACCTTC | CASSLGPGTPRLYGYTF
once | TRBJ2-7 | 15 | TRBD1 | TRBV12-3/TRBV12-4 | TGTGCCAGCAGTTTTTGGGGACAGGGGATCAACGAGCAGTACTTC | CASSFWGQGINEQYF
few | TRBJ1-5 | 15 | TRBD1 | TRBV5-5 | TGTGCCAGCAGCTCGACAGGGGGGGATAGTCAGCCCCAGCATTTT | CASSSTGGDSQPQHF
few | TRBJ1-1 | 13 | - | TRBV5-1 | TGCGCCAGCAGCTTGCCCCCGGGCCCTGAAGCTTTCTTT | CASSLPPGPEAFF
few | TRBJ1-5 | 13 | - | TRBV5-1 | TGCGCCAGCAGCTTGGATCTTGCTCAGCCCCAGCATTTT | CASSLDLAQPQHF
many | TRBJ2-3 | 12 | - | TRBV9 | TGTGCCAGCAGCCCCTTAGGGGATACGCAGTATTTT | CASSPLGDTQYF
- | TRBJ1-2 | 13 | - | TRBV20-1 | TGCAGTGCCGTACTCGGATTACTATATGGCTACACCTTC | CSAVLGLLYGYTF
few | TRBJ2-7 | 16 | TRBD1 | TRBV5-1 | TGCGCCAGCAGCTTGGGGCCGGGACAGATCGACAACGAGCAGTACTTC | CASSLGPGQIDNEQYF
- | TRBJ2-5 | 14 | TRBD1 | TRBV6-6 | TGTGCCAGCAGTGCTACAGGGGAACTAGAGACCCAGTACTTC | CASSATGELETQYF
- | TRBJ1-2 | 11 | - | TRBV29-1 | TGCAGCGTTGAGACTAACTATGGCTACACCTTC | CSVETNYGYTF
- | TRBJ2-5 | 15 | TRBD2 | TRBV7-2 | TGTGCCAGCAGCACCCGACTAGCGGGCCAAGAGACCCAGTACTTC | CASSTRLAGQETQYF
- | TRBJ2-1 | 13 | - | TRBV6-6 | TGTGCCAGCAGGGCCGAGGCCTACAATGAGCAGTTCTTC | CASRAEAYNEQFF
- | TRBJ2-5 | 15 | TRBD2 | TRBV7-3 | TGTGCCAGCAGCTCGGGACTAGCGTTGGGGGAGACCCAGTACTTC | CASSSGLALGETQYF
- | TRBJ2-3 | 15 | - | TRBV12-3/TRBV12-4 | TGTGCCACCAATAATGGGGGTTTTAGCACAGATACGCAGTATTTT | CATNNGGFSTDTQYF
- | TRBJ2-1 | 14 | TRBD2 | TRBV20-1 | TGCAGTGCTAGAGTTCTAGCGGGGAACAATGAGCAGTTCTTC | CSARVLAGNNEQFF
few | TRBJ2-1 | 13 | - | TRBV6-5 | TGTGCCAGCAGTTACGGGATAGGTAATGAGCAGTTCTTC | CASSYGIGNEQFF
few | TRBJ2-1 | 15 | - | TRBV29-1 | TGCAGCATGACCTTAGCGGTTACCTCCTACAATGAGCAGTTCTTC | CSMTLAVTSYNEQFF
- | TRBJ2-3 | 12 | - | TRBV7-9 | TGTGCCGGCAGCCCTTGGACAGATACGCAGTATTTT | CAGSPWTDTQYF
- | TRBJ2-5 | 15 | - | TRBV7-2 | TGTGCCAGCAGCTTAGGCCCTGCTAGCGTAGAGACCCAGTACTTC | CASSLGPASVETQYF
- | TRBJ1-1 | 13 | - | TRBV15 | TGTGCCACCAGCAGAGATCTTGAGACTGAAGCTTTCTTT | CATSRDLETEAFF
- | TRBJ2-7 | 13 | - | TRBV7-9 | TGTGCCTGCGGATATGGCCAGGGAGGCGAGCAGTACTTC | CACGYGQGGEQYF
- | TRBJ2-6 | 15 | TRBD2 | TRBV6-1 | TGTGCCAGCAGTGTAGCGGGAGGTGGGGCCAACGTCCTGACTTTC | CASSVAGGGANVLTF
- | TRBJ1-4 | 14 | TRBD1 | TRBV20-1 | TGCAGTGCTAAGTCACAGGGGCATGGAGAAAAACTGTTTTTT | CSAKSQGHGEKLFF
- | TRBJ2-5 | 15 | - | TRBV7-9 | TGTGCCAGCAACTTCCTAGGGGCAGCCCAAGAGACCCAGTACTTC | CASNFLGAAQETQYF
- | TRBJ1-1 | 13 | - | TRBV6-6 | TGTGCCGGCCAAAGGGCCACGAACACTGAAGCTTTCTTT | CAGQRATNTEAFF
- | TRBJ2-7 | 13 | - | TRBV6-6 | TGTGCCAGCAAAGGCAGGAGCCCCTACGAGCAGTACTTC | CASKGRSPYEQYF
- | TRBJ2-2 | 14 | - | TRBV12-3/TRBV12-4 | TGTGCCAGCAGTTTAGCGCAGGCCCCCGGGGAGCTGTTTTTT | CASSLAQAPGELFF
- | TRBJ1-5 | 16 | - | TRBV20-1 | TGCAGTGCTAAAGATGCCAGGGCCAATAGCAATCAGCCCCAGCATTTT | CSAKDARANSNQPQHF
- | TRBJ2-5 | 12 | - | TRBV2 | TGTGCCAGCAGTGATGAGACGGCGAAGCAGTACTTC | CASSDETAKQYF
- | TRBJ2-3 | 14 | - | TRBV9 | TGTGCCAGCAGCGTGGGGAGAGGACTAGATACGCAGTATTTT | CASSVGRGLDTQYF
few | TRBJ2-1 | 14 | - | TRBV3-1 | TGTGCCAGCAGGGCGAGCGAAAGGAACAATGAGCAGTTCTTC | CASRASERNNEQFF
- | TRBJ2-7 | 16 | TRBD2 | TRBV3-1 | TGTGCCAGCAGCCAGGGACTAGCGGGGACATACTACGAGCAGTACTTC | CASSQGLAGTYYEQYF
- | TRBJ2-7 | 14 | TRBD2 | TRBV27 | TGTGCCAGCAGCGCACTAGCGGGGGACTACGAGCAGTACTTC | CASSALAGDYEQYF
few | TRBJ2-5 | 14 | - | TRBV7-3 | TGTGCCAGCAGCTTAAATGGGGCGGAAGAGACCCAGTACTTC | CASSLNGAEETQYF
- | TRBJ2-5 | 14 | - | TRBV20-1 | TGCAGTGCTAGAGATGTTGATAGGGAGGAGACCCAGTACTTC | CSARDVDREETQYF
- | TRBJ1-2 | 15 | - | TRBV4-2 | TGTGCCAGCAGCCAAGAGATCGCGGGGAGCTATGGCTACACCTTC | CASSQEIAGSYGYTF
- | TRBJ2-4 | 15 | TRBD1 | TRBV2 | TGTGCCAGCAGTGACAGACAGGGGGCTAAGAACATTCAGTACTTC | CASSDRQGAKNIQYF
few | TRBJ2-5 | 14 | TRBD2 | TRBV29-1 | TGCAGCGTTGAAGGACTAGCGGGACCAGAGACCCAGTACTTC | CSVEGLAGPETQYF
- | TRBJ2-7 | 14 | TRBD1 | TRBV7-9 | TGTGCCAGCAGCTCCGGGACAGGGAACCACGAGCAGTACTTC | CASSSGTGNHEQYF
- | TRBJ1-1 | 13 | - | TRBV7-9 | TGTGCCAGCGGCGACCTTATGAACACTGAAGCTTTCTTT | CASGDLMNTEAFF
- | TRBJ1-2 | 12 | - | TRBV28 | TGTGCCAGCAATCAGGGAGGGAATGGCTACACCTTC | CASNQGGNGYTF
- | TRBJ2-5 | 15 | - | TRBV20-1 | TGCAGTGCTAGAACCCAGTCCTGGGGAGAGGAGACCCAGTACTTC | CSARTQSWGEETQYF
- | TRBJ2-1 | 13 | - | TRBV7-9 | TGTGCCAGCTCGCCGCGATCAGCCAATGAGCAGTTCTTC | CASSPRSANEQFF